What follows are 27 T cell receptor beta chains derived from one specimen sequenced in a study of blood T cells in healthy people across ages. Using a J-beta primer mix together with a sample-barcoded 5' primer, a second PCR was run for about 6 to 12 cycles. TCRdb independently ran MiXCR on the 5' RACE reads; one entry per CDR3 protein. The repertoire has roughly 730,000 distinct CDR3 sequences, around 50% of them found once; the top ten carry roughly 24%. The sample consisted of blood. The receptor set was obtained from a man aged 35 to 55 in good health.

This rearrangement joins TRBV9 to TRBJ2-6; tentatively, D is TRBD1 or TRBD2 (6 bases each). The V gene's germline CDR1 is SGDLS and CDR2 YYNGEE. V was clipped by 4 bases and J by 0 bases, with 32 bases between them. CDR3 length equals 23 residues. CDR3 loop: CASSPPGGGRSSWSHSGANVLTF. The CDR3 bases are TGTGCCAGCAGCCCCCCCGGGGGCGGTAGATCGTCGTGGTCCCACTCTGGGGCCAACGTCCTGACTTTC.

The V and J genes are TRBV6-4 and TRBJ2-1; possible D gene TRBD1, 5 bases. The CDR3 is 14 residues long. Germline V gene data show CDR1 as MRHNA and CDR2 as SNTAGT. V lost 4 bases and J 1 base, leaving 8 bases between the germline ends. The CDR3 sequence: CASSGAGSYNEQFF. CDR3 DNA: TGTGCCAGCAGTGGGGCAGGGTCCTACAATGAGCAGTTCTTC.

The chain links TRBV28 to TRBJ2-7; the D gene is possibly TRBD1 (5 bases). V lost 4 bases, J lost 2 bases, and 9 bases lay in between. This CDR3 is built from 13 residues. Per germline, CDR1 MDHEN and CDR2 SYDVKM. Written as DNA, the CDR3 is TGTGCCAGCAGTTCGACAGCGCCCTACGAGCAGTACTTC. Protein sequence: CASSSTAPYEQYF.

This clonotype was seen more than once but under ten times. The CDR3 DNA reads TGTGCCAGCAGCTTGGAGGCCTTGAACTCCTACGAGCAGTACTTC. It translates to CASSLEALNSYEQYF. This sequence joins TRBV5-6 and TRBJ2-7; D gene unclear. Looked up from germline, CDR1 is SGHDT and CDR2 is YYEEEE. The CDR3 has 15 residues. Trimming removed 0 bases at V and 0 bases at J, with 10 bases between.

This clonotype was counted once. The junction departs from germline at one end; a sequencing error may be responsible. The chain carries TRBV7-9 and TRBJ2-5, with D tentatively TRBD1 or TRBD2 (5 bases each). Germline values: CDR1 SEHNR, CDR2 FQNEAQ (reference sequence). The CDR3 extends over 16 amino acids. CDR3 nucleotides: TGTGTCAGCAGCTTACGGGGTGGCAGAGGGGACGAGACCCAGTACTTC. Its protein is CVSSLRGGRGDETQYF.

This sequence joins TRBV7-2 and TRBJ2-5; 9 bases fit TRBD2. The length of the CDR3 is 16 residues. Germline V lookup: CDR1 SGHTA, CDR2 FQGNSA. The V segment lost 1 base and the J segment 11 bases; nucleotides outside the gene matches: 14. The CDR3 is CASSLEVLAGGEKQYF. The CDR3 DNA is TGTGCCAGCAGCTTAGAGGTCTTGGCGGGAGGGGAAAAGCAGTACTTC.

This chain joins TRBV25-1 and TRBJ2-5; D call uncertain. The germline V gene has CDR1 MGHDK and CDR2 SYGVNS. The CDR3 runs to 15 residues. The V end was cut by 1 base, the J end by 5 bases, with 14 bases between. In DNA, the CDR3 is TGTGCCAGCAGTGAATTCGGTCCCTTGGGGGAGACCCAGTACTTC. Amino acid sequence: CASSEFGPLGETQYF.

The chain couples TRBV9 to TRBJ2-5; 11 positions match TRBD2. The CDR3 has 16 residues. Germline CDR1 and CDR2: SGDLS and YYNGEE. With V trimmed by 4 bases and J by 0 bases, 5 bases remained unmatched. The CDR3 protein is CASSSPTSGDQETQYF. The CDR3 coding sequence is TGTGCCAGCAGCTCCCCGACTAGCGGGGACCAAGAGACCCAGTACTTC.

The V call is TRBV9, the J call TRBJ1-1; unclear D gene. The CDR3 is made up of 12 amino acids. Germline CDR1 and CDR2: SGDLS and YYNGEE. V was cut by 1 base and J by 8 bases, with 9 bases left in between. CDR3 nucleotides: TGTGCCAGCAGCGTATTGGCGGGGGAAGCTTTCTTT. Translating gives CASSVLAGEAFF.

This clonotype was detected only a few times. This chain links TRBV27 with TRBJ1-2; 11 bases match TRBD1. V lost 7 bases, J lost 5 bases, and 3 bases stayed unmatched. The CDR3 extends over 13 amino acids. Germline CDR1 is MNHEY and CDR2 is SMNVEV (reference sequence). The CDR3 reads CASTRDRGYGYTF. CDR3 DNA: TGTGCCAGCACCCGGGACAGGGGGTATGGCTACACCTTC.

DNA of the CDR3: TGTGCCAGCAGAGGGGGGGGACAGGGAAGAACCGGGGAGCTGTTTTTT. Amino acid sequence: CASRGGGQGRTGELFF. This chain uses TRBV28 with TRBJ2-2, with 9 bases matching TRBD1. Per the germline V gene, CDR1 is MDHEN and CDR2 is SYDVKM. V lost 6 bases and J lost 5; bases outside the gene matches: 10. The length of the CDR3 is 16 residues.

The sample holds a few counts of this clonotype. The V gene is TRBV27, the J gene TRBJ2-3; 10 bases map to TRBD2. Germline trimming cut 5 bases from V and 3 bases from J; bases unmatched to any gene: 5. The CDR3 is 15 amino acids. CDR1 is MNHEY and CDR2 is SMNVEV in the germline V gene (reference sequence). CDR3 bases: TGTGCCAGCAGTAGGTCGGGACTAGCGACAGATACGCAGTATTTT. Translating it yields CASSRSGLATDTQYF.

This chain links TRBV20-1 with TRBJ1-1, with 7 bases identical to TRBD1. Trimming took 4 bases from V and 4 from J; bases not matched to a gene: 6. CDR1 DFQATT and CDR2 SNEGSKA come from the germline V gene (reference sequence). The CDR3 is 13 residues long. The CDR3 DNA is TGCAGTGCTAAACAGGGGCTGGCCACTGAAGCTTTCTTT. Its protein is CSAKQGLATEAFF.

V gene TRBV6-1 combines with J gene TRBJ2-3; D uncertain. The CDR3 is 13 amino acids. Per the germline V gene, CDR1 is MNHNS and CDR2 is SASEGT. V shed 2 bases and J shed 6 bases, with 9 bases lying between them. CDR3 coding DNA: TGTGCCAGCAGTGAATGGGAAAGGGATACGCAGTATTTT. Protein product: CASSEWERDTQYF.

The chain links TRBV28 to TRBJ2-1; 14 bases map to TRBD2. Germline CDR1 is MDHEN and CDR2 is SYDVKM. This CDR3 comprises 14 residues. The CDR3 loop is CAAAGLAGGNEQFF. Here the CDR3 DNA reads TGTGCAGCTGCTGGACTAGCGGGGGGCAATGAGCAGTTCTTC.

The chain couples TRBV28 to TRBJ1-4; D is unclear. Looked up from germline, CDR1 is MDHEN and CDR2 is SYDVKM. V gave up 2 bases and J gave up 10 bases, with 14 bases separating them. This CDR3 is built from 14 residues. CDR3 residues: CASSLVGPHGKLFF. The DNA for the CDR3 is TGTGCCAGCAGTTTAGTGGGCCCTCATGGAAAACTGTTTTTT.

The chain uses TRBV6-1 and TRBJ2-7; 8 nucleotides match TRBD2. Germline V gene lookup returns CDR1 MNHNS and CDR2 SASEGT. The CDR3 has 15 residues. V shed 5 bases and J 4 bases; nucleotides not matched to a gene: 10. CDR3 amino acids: CASSLLTSAEYEQYF. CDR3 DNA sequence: TGTGCCAGCAGTTTACTGACTAGCGCCGAATACGAGCAGTACTTC.

The CDR3 region has the DNA TGTGCCAGCAGTTACTCGGCCCAACTAGGGACTAGCACAGATACGCAGTATTTT. The encoded protein is CASSYSAQLGTSTDTQYF. This rearrangement joins TRBV6-5 to TRBJ2-3, with D possibly matching TRBD2 (6 bases). The germline V and J ends were trimmed by 0 bases and 0 bases, with 16 bases remaining between them. Germline V CDR1 and CDR2: MNHEY, SVGAGI. The CDR3 has 18 amino acids.

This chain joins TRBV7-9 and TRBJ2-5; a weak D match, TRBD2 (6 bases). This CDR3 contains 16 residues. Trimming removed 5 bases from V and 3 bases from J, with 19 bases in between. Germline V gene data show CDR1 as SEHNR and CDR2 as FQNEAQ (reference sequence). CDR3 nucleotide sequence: TGTGCCAGCAGCCTGAAGCCCGGGGAGGCAGAAGAGACCCAGTACTTC. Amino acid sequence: CASSLKPGEAEETQYF.

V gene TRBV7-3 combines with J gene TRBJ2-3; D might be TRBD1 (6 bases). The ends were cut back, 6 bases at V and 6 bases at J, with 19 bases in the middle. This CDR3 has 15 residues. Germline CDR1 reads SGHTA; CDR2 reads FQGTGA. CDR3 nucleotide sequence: TGTGCCAGCAGGCCAACCCCACAGGGAAGGGATACGCAGTATTTT. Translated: CASRPTPQGRDTQYF.

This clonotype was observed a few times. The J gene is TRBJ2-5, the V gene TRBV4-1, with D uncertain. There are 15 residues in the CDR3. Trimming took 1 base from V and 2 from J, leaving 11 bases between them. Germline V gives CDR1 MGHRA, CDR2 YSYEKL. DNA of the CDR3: TGCGCCAGCAGCCAAGCCGTCACACTTCAAGAGACCCAGTACTTC. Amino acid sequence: CASSQAVTLQETQYF.

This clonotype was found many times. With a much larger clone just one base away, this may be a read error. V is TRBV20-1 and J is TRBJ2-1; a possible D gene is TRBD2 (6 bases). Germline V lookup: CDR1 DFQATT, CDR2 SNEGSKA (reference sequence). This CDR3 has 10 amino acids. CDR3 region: CRASDHEQFF. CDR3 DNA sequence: TGCAGGGCTAGCGACCATGAGCAGTTCTTC.

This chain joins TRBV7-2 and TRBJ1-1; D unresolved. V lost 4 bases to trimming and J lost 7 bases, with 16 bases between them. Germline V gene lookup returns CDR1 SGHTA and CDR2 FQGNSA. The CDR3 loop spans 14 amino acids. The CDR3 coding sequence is TGTGCCAGCAGCTCGACCGGAAGTAGCATTGAAGCTTTCTTT. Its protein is CASSSTGSSIEAFF.

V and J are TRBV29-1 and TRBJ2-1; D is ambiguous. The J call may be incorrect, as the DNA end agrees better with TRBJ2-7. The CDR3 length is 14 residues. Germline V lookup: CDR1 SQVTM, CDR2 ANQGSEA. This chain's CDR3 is CSTDLEGSYNEQYF. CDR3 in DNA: TGCAGCACGGATCTAGAAGGGTCCTACAATGAGCAGTACTTC.

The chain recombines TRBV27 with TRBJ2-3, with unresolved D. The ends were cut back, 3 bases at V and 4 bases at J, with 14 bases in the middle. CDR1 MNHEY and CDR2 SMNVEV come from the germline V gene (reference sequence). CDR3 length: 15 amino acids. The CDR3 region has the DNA TGTGCCAGCAGTTTTTTAATCACAGTATCAGATACGCAGTATTTT. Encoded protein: CASSFLITVSDTQYF.

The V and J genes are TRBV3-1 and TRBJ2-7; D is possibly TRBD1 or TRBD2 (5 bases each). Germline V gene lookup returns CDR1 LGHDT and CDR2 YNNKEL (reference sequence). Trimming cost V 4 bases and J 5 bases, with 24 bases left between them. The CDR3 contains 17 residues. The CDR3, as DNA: TGTGCCAGCAGCCGCTACGCCCGGGGCGCGAACATAAACGAGCAGTACTTC. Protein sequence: CASSRYARGANINEQYF.

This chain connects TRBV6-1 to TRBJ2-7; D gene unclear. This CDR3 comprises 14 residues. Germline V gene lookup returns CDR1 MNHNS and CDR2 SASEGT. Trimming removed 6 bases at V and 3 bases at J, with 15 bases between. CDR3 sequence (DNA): TGTGCCAGCAGGGGTATGAAACAGTACTACGAGCAGTACTTC. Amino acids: CASRGMKQYYEQYF.